A selection of T cell receptor beta chains follows, all from one sample in a study of T-cell reconstitution after alpha-beta-depleted transplantation in children. TCRdb reprocessed the PCR reads via MiXCR and lists one record per CDR3 protein. The sample records approximately 800,000 distinct CDR3 sequences, less than 20% being singletons. This sample comprised PBMCs, mostly from graft donor cells, obtained 360 days after TCRalphabeta/CD19-depleted stem cell transplant. These receptors originate from a male patient between 10 and 17 years old who had a stem cell transplant for acute lymphoblastic leukemia, so the T cells may come from the graft donor. Both conserved end residues are part of each CDR3. A D gene is named only where the DNA matches it firmly. Size tells how often a clone was seen (once, few, many) or the class of an expanded clone, and some rows leave it out.

TRBJ2-3 TRBV24-1 many TRBD1 CATSDRDRGTDTQYF TGTGCCACCAGTGATCGGGACAGGGGAACAGATACGCAGTATTTT
TRBJ1-1 TRBV9 . . CASSAQGRDTEAFF TGTGCCAGCAGCGCACAGGGAAGGGACACTGAAGCTTTCTTT
TRBJ2-1 TRBV3-1 . TRBD2 CASSQEGYGRALYNEQFF TGTGCCAGCAGCCAAGAGGGGTACGGGAGGGCCCTATACAATGAGCAGTTCTTC
TRBJ1-5 TRBV10-3 few . CAISGAGNQPQHF TGTGCCATTTCGGGGGCTGGCAATCAGCCCCAGCATTTT
TRBJ2-5 TRBV7-8 . . CASSSGAHRETQYF TGTGCCAGCAGCTCCGGAGCACACCGAGAGACCCAGTACTTC
TRBJ1-2 TRBV6-5 . . CASSHQGLTLTYGYTF TGTGCCAGCAGTCACCAAGGACTGACTCTAACCTATGGCTACACCTTC
TRBJ2-1 TRBV9 . TRBD2 CASSVGGEGYNEQFF TGTGCCAGCAGCGTAGGGGGGGAGGGTTACAATGAGCAGTTCTTC
TRBJ2-7 TRBV18 many . CASSQDGTYEQYF TGTGCCAGCTCACAGGACGGAACCTACGAGCAGTACTTC
TRBJ2-5 TRBV10-3 many TRBD2 CATGLAGGGETQYF TGTGCCACGGGCCTAGCGGGAGGTGGCGAGACCCAGTACTTC
TRBJ2-1 TRBV5-1 few TRBD2 CASSPLVAGGDEQFF TGCGCCAGCAGCCCTCTGGTAGCGGGAGGCGATGAGCAGTTCTTC
TRBJ2-3 TRBV11-1 few . CASSPIRDTQYF TGTGCCAGCAGCCCCATCCGGGATACGCAGTATTTT
TRBJ2-7 TRBV27 few . CASSYKISYEQYF TGTGCCAGCAGTTATAAGATCTCCTACGAGCAGTACTTC
TRBJ2-3 TRBV19 . . CATYRADTQYF TGTGCCACCTACAGGGCAGATACGCAGTATTTT
TRBJ2-3 TRBV7-6 . TRBD2 CASSLSGSLYF TGTGCCAGCAGCTTAAGCGGGAGTTTGTATTTT
TRBJ2-3 TRBV7-2 few TRBD2 CASSYSGSGPHTQYF TGTGCCAGCAGCTATAGCGGGAGTGGCCCTCATACGCAGTATTTT
TRBJ2-1 TRBV4-1 . TRBD2 CAGGTSGRFANEQFF TGCGCCGGCGGGACTAGCGGGAGGTTTGCCAATGAGCAGTTCTTC
TRBJ2-1 TRBV20-1 . TRBD2 CSARGDKTSGRWVTYNEQFF TGCAGTGCTAGGGGGGATAAGACTAGCGGGAGGTGGGTTACGTACAATGAGCAGTTCTTC
TRBJ2-3 TRBV5-1 few . CASSSADRKKLGF TGCGCCAGCAGCTCCGCGGACAGAAAAAAGTTGGGCTTT